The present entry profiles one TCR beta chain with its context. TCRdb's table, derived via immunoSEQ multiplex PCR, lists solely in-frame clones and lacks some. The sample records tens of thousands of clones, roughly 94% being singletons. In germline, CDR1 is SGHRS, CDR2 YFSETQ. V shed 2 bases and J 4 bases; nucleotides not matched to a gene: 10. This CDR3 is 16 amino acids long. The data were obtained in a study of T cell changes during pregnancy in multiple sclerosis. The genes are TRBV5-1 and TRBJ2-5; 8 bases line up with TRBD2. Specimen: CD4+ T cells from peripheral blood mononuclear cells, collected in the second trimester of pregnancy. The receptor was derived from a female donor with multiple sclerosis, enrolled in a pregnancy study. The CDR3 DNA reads TGCGCCAGCAGCTTCGGGAGGGAGGGCCAGCGAGAGACCCAGTACTTC. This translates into CASSFGREGQRETQYF.